This T cell receptor beta chain came from a study of blood T cell repertoires in COVID-19. Study details: Specimens from acute and convalescent COVID-19 originated in the United States, Italy and Spain.

This CDR3 has 16 residues. The V gene lost 2 bases and the J gene lost 1 base, with 15 bases spanning the gap. Germline-derived CDR1 and CDR2 are MGHRA and YSYEKL. The data were produced by immunoSEQ multiplex PCR, yet TCRdb's version contains in-frame clones alone and is incomplete. Here the sample spans 250,000 to 350,000 clones, roughly 90% being singletons. Recruits, aged about 18 to 100 years, lived in 25 or so US areas. All recovered Cohort 3 donors got two negative PCRs, got clearance, or saw symptom resolution. This clone appeared a few times. The chain has TRBV4-1 and TRBJ2-7; D is possibly TRBD2 (6 bases). The receptor was isolated from a woman aged 25 to 45 who had recovered from COVID-19. Sequenced material: PBMCs or T cells enriched from blood (not recorded which). The CDR3 loop reads CASSQSRDLNSYEQYF. DNA for the CDR3: TGCGCCAGCAGCCAAAGCCGGGACTTAAATTCCTACGAGCAGTACTTC.